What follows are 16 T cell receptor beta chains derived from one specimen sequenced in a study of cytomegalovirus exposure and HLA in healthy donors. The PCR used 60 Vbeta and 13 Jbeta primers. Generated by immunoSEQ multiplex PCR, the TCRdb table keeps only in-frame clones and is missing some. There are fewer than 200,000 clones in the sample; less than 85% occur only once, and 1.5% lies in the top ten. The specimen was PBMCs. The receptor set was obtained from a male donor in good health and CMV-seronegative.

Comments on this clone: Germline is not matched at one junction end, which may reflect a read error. In DNA form, the CDR3 reads TGTTCCAGCAGCTATGTAGCGGGAGGGTTTCTGAATGAGCAGTTCTTC. Its protein is CSSSYVAGGFLNEQFF. This chain uses TRBV7-3 with TRBJ2-1, with 11 bases fitting TRBD2. The CDR3 consists of 16 residues. Germline-derived CDR1 and CDR2 are SGHTA and FQGTGA.

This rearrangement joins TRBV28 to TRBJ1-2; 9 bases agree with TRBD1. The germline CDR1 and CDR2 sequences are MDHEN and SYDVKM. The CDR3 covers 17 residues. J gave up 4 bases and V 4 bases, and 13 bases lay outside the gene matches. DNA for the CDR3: TGTGCCAGCAGTTACGGACAGGGGCGCGGTAGTAGCTATGGCTACACCTTC. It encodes CASSYGQGRGSSYGYTF.

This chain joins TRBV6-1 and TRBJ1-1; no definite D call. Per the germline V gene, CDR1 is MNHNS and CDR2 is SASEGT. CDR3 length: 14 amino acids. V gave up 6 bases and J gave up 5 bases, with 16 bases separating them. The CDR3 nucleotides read TGTGCCAGCAGCCTACGGGGTCGGAAAACTGAAGCTTTCTTT. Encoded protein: CASSLRGRKTEAFF.

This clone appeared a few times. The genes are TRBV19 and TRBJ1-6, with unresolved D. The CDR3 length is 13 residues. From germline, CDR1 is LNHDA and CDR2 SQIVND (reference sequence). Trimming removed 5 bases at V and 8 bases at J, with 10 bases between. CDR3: CASSWPGDSPLHF. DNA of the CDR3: TGTGCCAGTAGTTGGCCCGGGGATTCACCCCTCCACTTT.

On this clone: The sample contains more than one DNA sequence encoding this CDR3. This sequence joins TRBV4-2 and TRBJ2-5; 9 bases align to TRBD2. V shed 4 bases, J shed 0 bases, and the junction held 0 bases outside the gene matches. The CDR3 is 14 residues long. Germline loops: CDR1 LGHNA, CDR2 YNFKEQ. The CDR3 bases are TGTGCCAGCAGCCGGACTAGCGACCAAGAGACCCAGTACTTC. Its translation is CASSRTSDQETQYF.

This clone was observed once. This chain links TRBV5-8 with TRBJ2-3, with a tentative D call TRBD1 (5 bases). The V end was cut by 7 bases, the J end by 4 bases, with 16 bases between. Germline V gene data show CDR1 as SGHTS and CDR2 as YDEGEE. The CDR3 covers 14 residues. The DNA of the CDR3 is TGTGCCAGCGGACACCGGACGGCCGCAGATACGCAGTATTTT. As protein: CASGHRTAADTQYF.

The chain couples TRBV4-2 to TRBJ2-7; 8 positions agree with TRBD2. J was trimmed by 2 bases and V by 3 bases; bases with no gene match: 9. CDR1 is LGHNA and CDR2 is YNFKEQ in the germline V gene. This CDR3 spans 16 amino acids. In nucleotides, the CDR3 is TGTGCCAGCAGCCAGAAGACTAGCGACGCCGCCTACGAGCAGTACTTC. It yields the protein CASSQKTSDAAYEQYF.

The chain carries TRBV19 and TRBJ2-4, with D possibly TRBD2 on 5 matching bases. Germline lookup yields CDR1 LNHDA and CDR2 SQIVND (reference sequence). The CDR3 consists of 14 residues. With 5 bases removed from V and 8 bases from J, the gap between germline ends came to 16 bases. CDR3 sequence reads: CASSWAENGDIQYF. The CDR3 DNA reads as TGTGCCAGTAGTTGGGCGGAGAACGGGGACATTCAGTACTTC.

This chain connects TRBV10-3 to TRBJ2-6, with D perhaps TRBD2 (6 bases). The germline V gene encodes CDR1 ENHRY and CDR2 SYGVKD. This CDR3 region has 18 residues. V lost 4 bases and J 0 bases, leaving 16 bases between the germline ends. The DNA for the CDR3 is TGTGCCATCAGTGGACGCGGCGGGGCATCCTCTGGGGCCAACGTCCTGACTTTC. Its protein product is CAISGRGGASSGANVLTF.

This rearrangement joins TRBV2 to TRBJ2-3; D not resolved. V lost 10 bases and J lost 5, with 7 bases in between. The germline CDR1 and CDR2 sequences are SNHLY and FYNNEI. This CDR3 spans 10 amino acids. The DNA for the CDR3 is TGTGCCACCCGCGGAGATACGCAGTATTTT. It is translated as CATRGDTQYF.

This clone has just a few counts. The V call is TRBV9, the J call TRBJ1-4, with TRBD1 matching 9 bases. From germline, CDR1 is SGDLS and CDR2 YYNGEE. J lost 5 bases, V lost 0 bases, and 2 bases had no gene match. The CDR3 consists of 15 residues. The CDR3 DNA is TGTGCCAGCAGCGTAGGGGGACAGGGAAATGAAAAACTGTTTTTT. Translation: CASSVGGQGNEKLFF.

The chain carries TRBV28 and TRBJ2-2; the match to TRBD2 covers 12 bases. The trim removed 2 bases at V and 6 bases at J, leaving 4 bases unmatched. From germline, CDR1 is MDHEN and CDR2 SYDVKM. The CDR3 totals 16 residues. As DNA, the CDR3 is TGTGCCAGCAGTTTAAATCTAGCGGGAGGGCCCGGGGAGCTGTTTTTT. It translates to CASSLNLAGGPGELFF.

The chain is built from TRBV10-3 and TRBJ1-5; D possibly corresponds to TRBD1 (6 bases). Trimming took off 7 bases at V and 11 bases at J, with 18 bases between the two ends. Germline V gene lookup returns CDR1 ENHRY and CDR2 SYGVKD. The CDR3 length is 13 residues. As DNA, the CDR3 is TGTGCCATCATGAGGGACACTTACTCCGCCCAGCATTTT. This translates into CAIMRDTYSAQHF.

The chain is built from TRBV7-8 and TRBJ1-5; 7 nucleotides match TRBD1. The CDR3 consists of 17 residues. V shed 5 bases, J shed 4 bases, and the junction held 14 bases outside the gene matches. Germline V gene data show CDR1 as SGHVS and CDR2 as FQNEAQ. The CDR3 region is CASSPYTAGQKNQPQHF. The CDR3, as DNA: TGTGCCAGCAGCCCGTATACGGCGGGACAGAAAAATCAGCCCCAGCATTTT.

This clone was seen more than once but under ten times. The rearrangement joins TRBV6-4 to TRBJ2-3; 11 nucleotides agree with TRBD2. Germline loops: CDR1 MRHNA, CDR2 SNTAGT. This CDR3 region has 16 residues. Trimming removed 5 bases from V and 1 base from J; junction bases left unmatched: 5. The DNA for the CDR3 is TGTGCCAGCAGTCTAGGGACTAGCGGAGGCACAGATACGCAGTATTTT. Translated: CASSLGTSGGTDTQYF.

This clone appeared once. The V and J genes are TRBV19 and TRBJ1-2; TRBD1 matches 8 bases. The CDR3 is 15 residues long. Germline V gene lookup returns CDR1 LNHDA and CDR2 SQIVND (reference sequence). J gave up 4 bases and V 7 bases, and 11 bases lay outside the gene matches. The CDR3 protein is CASIDRQGYGYGYTF. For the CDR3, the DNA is TGTGCCAGTATCGACCGACAGGGGTATGGCTATGGCTACACCTTC.